Described below is a single T cell receptor (beta chain) sequence and its context. As yet, its antigen is unknown. This specimen comes from a study of cytomegalovirus exposure and HLA in healthy donors. Germline values: CDR1 MGHRA, CDR2 YSYEKL. Trimming shortened V by 1 base and J by 3 bases, and 16 bases separated the two germline ends. The length of the CDR3 is 17 residues. The PCR was carried out with 60 Vbeta primers and 13 Jbeta primers. Sequencing was performed with immunoSEQ multiplex PCR; in TCRdb, only in-frame clones are kept and a portion is missing. This table holds under 250,000 clones, roughly 84% found once. Whole-study results and caveats: Rarity held for most TCR sequences, but there were some public TCRs that occurred in many donors. A later analysis reportedly found fewer N-insertions in an Asian-associated ancestry cluster than the roughly 730-donor mean. Cytomegalovirus association was listed for 164 TCR beta chains.

This TCR came from a boy between 2 and 15 years old in good health and CMV-seronegative. The sample taken for sequencing was PBMCs. The genes are TRBV4-1 and TRBJ2-4, with a weak D call TRBD2 (6 bases). The CDR3 loop reads CASSQGNSGEVKNIQYF. The CDR3 DNA sequence: TGCGCCAGCAGCCAAGGGAATTCGGGAGAAGTCAAAAACATTCAGTACTTC.